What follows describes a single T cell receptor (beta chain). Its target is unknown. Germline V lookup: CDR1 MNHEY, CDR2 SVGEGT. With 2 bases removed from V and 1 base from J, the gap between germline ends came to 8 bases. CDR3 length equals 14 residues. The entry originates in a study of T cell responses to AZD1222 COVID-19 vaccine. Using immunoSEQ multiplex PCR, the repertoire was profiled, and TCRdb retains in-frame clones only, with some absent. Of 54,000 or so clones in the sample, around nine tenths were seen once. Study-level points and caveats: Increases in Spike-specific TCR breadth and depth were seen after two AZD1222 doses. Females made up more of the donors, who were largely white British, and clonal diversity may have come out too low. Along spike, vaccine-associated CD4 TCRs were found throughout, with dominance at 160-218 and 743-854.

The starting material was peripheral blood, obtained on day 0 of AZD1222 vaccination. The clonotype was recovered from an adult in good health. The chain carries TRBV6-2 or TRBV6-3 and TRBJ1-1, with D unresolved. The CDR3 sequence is CASSYAGKNTEAFF. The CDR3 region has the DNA TGTGCCAGCAGTTACGCCGGGAAGAACACTGAAGCTTTCTTT.